The 29 T cell receptor beta chains below were found in one sample sequenced in a study of regulatory T cells in long-lasting Graves disease. The time point here: persistent/refractory GD, antithyroid drugs over 5 years with positive TRAb. The TCR library was made from RNA that had been extracted from PBMCs in TRIzol. With iRepertoire HTBI primers and Arm-PCR of CDR3 regions, TCR beta libraries were built. TCRdb recomputed calls from the multiplex PCR reads with MiXCR, one row per CDR3 protein. The sample shows roughly 400,000 distinct CDR3 sequences, roughly 21% of them seen only once. The input for sequencing was peripheral blood mononuclear cells (PBMCs), taken when the disease was refractory, from a patient treated with antithyroid drugs. The receptors originated from a female donor with Graves disease.

CDR3 DNA: TGTGCCAGTAGTATGAGCAGGACGGGCAATCAGCCCCAGCATTTT. Translating it yields CASSMSRTGNQPQHF. The chain recombines TRBV19 with TRBJ1-5; no reliable D call. Trimming removed 3 bases at V and 2 bases at J, with 11 bases between. The CDR3 is 15 residues long. Germline values: CDR1 LNHDA, CDR2 SQIVND (reference sequence). Full variable domain (remainder filled in from reference TRBV19 and TRBJ1-5): DGGITQSPKYLFRKEGQNVTLSCEQNLNHDAMYWYRQDPGQGLRLIYYSQIVNDFQKGDIAEGYSVSREKKESFPLTVTSAQKNPTAFYLCASSMSRTGNQPQHFGDGTRLSIL.

With respect to this clonotype: A much bigger clone sits one base away, suggesting this may be a read error. Without the conserved terminal phenylalanine or tryptophan, this CDR3 likely stems from a read error. The CDR3 region is CASSVGTDYNEQFL. Written as DNA, the CDR3 is TGTGCCAGCAGTGTGGGGACAGACTACAATGAGCAGTTCCTC. This rearrangement joins TRBV6-1 to TRBJ2-5; 7 nucleotides agree with TRBD1. The DNA matches TRBJ2-1 better at its end, which makes the J call doubtful. The CDR3 totals 14 residues. In germline, CDR1 is MNHNS, CDR2 SASEGT.

This clonotype was detected only a few times. The chain recombines TRBV20-1 with TRBJ2-5; a possible D gene is TRBD1 (5 bases). The CDR3 sequence is 15 residues long. V lost 0 bases and J lost 1, with 12 bases in between. Germline CDR1 DFQATT, CDR2 SNEGSKA (reference sequence). CDR3 amino acids: CSARDFEQGQETQYF. The CDR3 DNA reads TGCAGTGCTAGAGATTTCGAGCAGGGCCAAGAGACCCAGTACTTC.

This chain uses TRBV6-1 with TRBJ2-7; TRBD2 is a possible D gene (6 bases). Germline-derived CDR1 and CDR2 are MNHNS and SASEGT. The CDR3 is 14 amino acids. Trimming cost V 2 bases and J 3 bases, with 11 bases left between them. In DNA form, the CDR3 reads TGTGCCAGCAGTGAATTGGAGGGATTCTACGAGCAGTACTTC. Residues: CASSELEGFYEQYF.

This clonotype was found once. This chain links TRBV18 with TRBJ1-2; D is undetermined. V lost 2 bases and J lost 7, with 14 bases in between. The CDR3 totals 14 residues. CDR1 and CDR2 from the germline V gene are KGHSH and LQKENI. The DNA of the CDR3 is TGTGCCAGCTCACCAGGGCTGGGATATTGTGGCTACACCTTC. It is translated as CASSPGLGYCGYTF.

The table lists this clonotype with a few counts. V and J are TRBV6-1 and TRBJ1-4; 9 positions match TRBD1. Germline assignment: CDR1 MNHNS and CDR2 SASEGT. V was pared by 6 bases and J by 6 bases, with 2 bases of the junction left unmatched. This CDR3 region has 13 residues. CDR3 sequence (DNA): TGTGCCAGCAGGCGGGACAGGGATGAAAAACTGTTTTTT. Translating it yields CASRRDRDEKLFF.

A remark on this clonotype: This may stem from a read error, because a much larger clone lies one nucleotide away. The genes are TRBV2 and TRBJ2-7; tentatively, D is TRBD1 (6 bases). Per germline, CDR1 SNHLY and CDR2 FYNNEI. Trimming left V 2 bases short and J 7 bases short, with 15 bases between. This CDR3 is 14 amino acids long. DNA of the CDR3: TGTGCCAGCAGTGAAAGGGACATCCTTAGGGAGCAGTACTTC. Residues: CASSERDILREQYF.

This clonotype was seen a few times. The V and J genes are TRBV3-1 and TRBJ2-2; possible D gene TRBD2, 6 bases. The germline V gene encodes CDR1 LGHDT and CDR2 YNNKEL (reference sequence). The V end was cut by 0 bases, the J end by 2 bases, with 31 bases between. The length of the CDR3 is 23 residues. CDR3 coding DNA: TGTGCCAGCAGCCAAGATCTTGACGGAGTACCCCTCGGAGGGCAGGTCAACACCGGGGAGCTGTTTTTT. It is translated as CASSQDLDGVPLGGQVNTGELFF.

This clonotype showed up many times. V is TRBV6-1 and J is TRBJ2-5; D might be TRBD2 (6 bases). V lost 4 bases to trimming and J lost 1 base, with 13 bases between them. Per the germline V gene, CDR1 is MNHNS and CDR2 is SASEGT. The length of the CDR3 is 15 residues. CDR3 region: CASSVSTGVQETQYF. CDR3 DNA: TGTGCCAGCAGTGTGTCGACGGGGGTCCAAGAGACCCAGTACTTC.

This clonotype was recorded many times. This CDR3 is CASSRTYEQYF. CDR3 sequence (DNA): TGTGCCAGCAGCCGCACCTACGAGCAGTACTTC. The chain combines TRBV28 with TRBJ2-7; D is undetermined. Germline V gene data show CDR1 as MDHEN and CDR2 as SYDVKM. The CDR3 is made up of 11 amino acids. V gave up 6 bases and J gave up 2 bases, with 5 bases separating them.

This clonotype was seen more than once but under ten times. The rearrangement joins TRBV27 to TRBJ1-2, with 10 positions matching TRBD1. The CDR3 totals 15 residues. The germline V gene has CDR1 MNHEY and CDR2 SMNVEV (reference sequence). V was pared by 5 bases and J by 4 bases, with 7 bases of the junction left unmatched. CDR3 amino acids: CASSPGTGAFYGYTF. In nucleotides, the CDR3 is TGTGCCAGCAGTCCGGGGACAGGGGCTTTCTATGGCTACACCTTC.

This clonotype was counted a few times. J is TRBJ1-5 and V is TRBV6-1, with D uncertain. V was shortened by 5 bases and J by 6 bases, with 17 bases between the two germline ends. CDR3 size: 15 residues. The germline V gene has CDR1 MNHNS and CDR2 SASEGT. CDR3 amino acids: CASSNPYGSGQPQHF. As DNA, the CDR3 is TGTGCCAGCAGTAATCCTTACGGGAGTGGTCAGCCCCAGCATTTT.

This clonotype was observed at least ten times. The chain couples TRBV28 to TRBJ2-7; no clear D gene. The CDR3 covers 13 residues. Trimming stripped 1 base from V and 6 bases from J, with 10 bases between. In germline, CDR1 is MDHEN, CDR2 SYDVKM. The CDR3 region is CASSLFPVSEQYF. In DNA form, the CDR3 reads TGTGCCAGCAGTTTATTCCCAGTCAGCGAGCAGTACTTC.

The sample holds many counts of this clonotype. The chain recombines TRBV7-8 with TRBJ2-7, with D tentatively TRBD2 (6 bases). Germline loops: CDR1 SGHVS, CDR2 FQNEAQ. CDR3 length equals 14 residues. V was clipped by 0 bases and J by 4 bases, with 10 bases between them. CDR3 nucleotide sequence: TGTGCCAGCAGCTTAGCGCACGGGAGATACGAGCAGTACTTC. Amino acids: CASSLAHGRYEQYF.

In regard to this clonotype: A much larger clone is a single base away; this may be a read error. This chain uses TRBV29-1 with TRBJ2-7; possible D gene TRBD2, 5 bases. Germline V CDR1 and CDR2: SQVTM, ANQGSEA. The CDR3 loop spans 12 amino acids. Trimming pared 1 base from V and 6 bases from J, leaving 10 bases between. As DNA, the CDR3 is TGCAGCGTTGAAGGAATTCGGGGCGAGCAGTACTTC. Translating gives CSVEGIRGEQYF.

In this sample, this clonotype turned up many times. The chain carries TRBV12-3 or TRBV12-4 and TRBJ2-1; 10 nucleotides match TRBD2. CDR3 length equals 18 residues. J gave up 0 bases and V 3 bases, and 8 bases lay outside the gene matches. This CDR3 is CASSFGLAGASSYNEQFF. DNA of the CDR3: TGTGCCAGCAGTTTTGGTCTAGCGGGAGCGAGCTCCTACAATGAGCAGTTCTTC.

The V call is TRBV9, the J call TRBJ2-1; D may be TRBD2 (6 bases). Deletions cut 4 bases from V and 6 bases from J, with 17 bases between. Germline assignment: CDR1 SGDLS and CDR2 YYNGEE. The CDR3 spans 15 residues. The CDR3 region has the DNA TGTGCCAGCAGCCTCGCGGGAAGGGATACCAATGAGCAGTTCTTC. It translates to CASSLAGRDTNEQFF.

Many counts were recorded for this clonotype. CDR3 region: CASGPFSRGFSYNEQFF. DNA of the CDR3: TGTGCCAGCGGACCTTTCTCGAGGGGGTTCTCCTACAATGAGCAGTTCTTC. The J gene is TRBJ2-1, the V gene TRBV12-3 or TRBV12-4; possibly TRBD1 for D (6 bases). With 8 bases removed from V and 0 bases from J, the gap between germline ends came to 20 bases. The CDR3 runs 17 residues.

The chain has TRBV7-8 and TRBJ2-2; no clear D. The CDR3 sequence is 16 residues long. The germline V and J ends were trimmed by 4 bases and 0 bases, with 12 bases remaining between them. Looked up from germline, CDR1 is SGHVS and CDR2 is FQNEAQ. CDR3 sequence: CASSSRRITNTGELFF. For the CDR3, the DNA is TGTGCCAGCAGCTCACGACGAATCACGAACACCGGGGAGCTGTTTTTT.

The chain has TRBV19 and TRBJ2-7, with 9 positions matching TRBD1. Germline CDR1 and CDR2: LNHDA and SQIVND (reference sequence). The CDR3 runs to 14 residues. V was clipped by 9 bases and J by 5 bases; unmatched bases: 11. CDR3 residues: CASPGQGGSNEQYF. DNA for the CDR3: TGTGCCAGCCCGGGACAGGGCGGTTCAAACGAGCAGTACTTC.

This clonotype was seen a handful of times. This sequence joins TRBV9 and TRBJ1-1, with a tentative D call TRBD1 (6 bases). The CDR3 sequence is 15 residues long. Germline lookup yields CDR1 SGDLS and CDR2 YYNGEE. The V end was cut by 0 bases, the J end by 4 bases, with 13 bases between. CDR3 region: CASSVDPTGSTEAFF. DNA of the CDR3: TGTGCCAGCAGCGTAGACCCCACAGGGAGCACTGAAGCTTTCTTT.

This clonotype was counted many times. V usage is TRBV7-2 and J usage is TRBJ2-7; maybe TRBD1 (6 bases). Germline V CDR1 and CDR2: SGHTA, FQGNSA. CDR3 size: 14 residues. The V end was cut by 7 bases, the J end by 1 base, with 14 bases between. In DNA, the CDR3 is TGTGCCAGCACCACTCAAGGGGGTTCCTACGAGCAGTACTTC. Amino acids: CASTTQGGSYEQYF.

The sample holds a few counts of this clonotype. This chain uses TRBV4-1 with TRBJ2-5; 13 nucleotides align to TRBD2. V shed 4 bases, J shed 2 bases, and the junction held 10 bases outside the gene matches. The CDR3 runs 18 residues. CDR1 and CDR2 from the germline V gene are MGHRA and YSYEKL. The CDR3 DNA reads as TGCGCCAGCAGCCGCTCAGATGGACTAGCGGGAGTGCAAGAGACCCAGTACTTC. It yields the protein CASSRSDGLAGVQETQYF.

V is TRBV19 and J is TRBJ1-4, with D unresolved. Germline values: CDR1 LNHDA, CDR2 SQIVND (reference sequence). Trimming stripped 3 bases from V and 0 bases from J, with 17 bases between. This CDR3 has 18 residues. The CDR3 spells CASSMRARRIATNEKLFF. The CDR3 region has the DNA TGTGCCAGTAGTATGAGGGCGCGGAGAATTGCAACTAATGAAAAACTGTTTTTT.

This chain joins TRBV6-6 and TRBJ2-7; 8 positions agree with TRBD1. The CDR3 loop spans 15 amino acids. Germline CDR1 reads MNHNY; CDR2 reads SVGAGI (reference sequence). The J segment lost 4 bases and the V segment lost 0 bases, leaving 5 bases of the junction unmatched. Written as DNA, the CDR3 is TGTGCCAGCAGTTACTCGGCAGGGGGCCTTTACGAGCAGTACTTC. This translates into CASSYSAGGLYEQYF.

V and J are TRBV10-3 and TRBJ1-1, with TRBD1 identical over 7 bases. CDR3 length equals 16 residues. J lost 2 bases, V lost 4 bases, and 10 bases had no gene match. CDR1 and CDR2 (germline): ENHRY, SYGVKD. CDR3 nucleotides: TGTGCCATCAGTGTAGGGGACAGAAGAACAAACACTGAAGCTTTCTTT. Amino acid sequence: CAISVGDRRTNTEAFF.

This clonotype was seen a few times. The rearrangement links TRBV7-9 to TRBJ2-4, with 14 positions matching TRBD2. The germline V gene encodes CDR1 SEHNR and CDR2 FQNEAQ (reference sequence). CDR3 length: 18 amino acids. The J segment lost 2 bases and the V segment lost 5 bases, leaving 8 bases of the junction unmatched. CDR3 in amino acids: CASSHGTSGSITKNIQYF. The CDR3 region has the DNA TGTGCCAGCAGCCACGGGACTAGCGGGAGTATAACCAAAAACATTCAGTACTTC.

This clonotype was found a few times. CDR3 region: CASSQTGGRGFEAFF. The CDR3, as DNA: TGTGCCAGCAGCCAGACAGGGGGCAGGGGCTTTGAAGCTTTCTTT. V gene TRBV3-1 combines with J gene TRBJ1-1; 10 bases line up with TRBD1. Germline V gene sequence: CDR1 LGHDT, CDR2 YNNKEL (reference sequence). Trimming at V came to 3 bases and at J to 7 bases, leaving 8 bases not matched to a gene. The CDR3 is made up of 15 amino acids.

A few counts support this clonotype. The chain uses TRBV5-6 and TRBJ2-5, with D uncertain. With 4 bases removed from V and 2 bases from J, the gap between germline ends came to 15 bases. From germline, CDR1 is SGHDT and CDR2 YYEEEE. The CDR3 runs to 15 residues. CDR3 sequence reads: CASSPLFGSQETQYF. The CDR3 DNA reads TGTGCCAGCAGCCCCCTTTTCGGGTCACAAGAGACCCAGTACTTC.